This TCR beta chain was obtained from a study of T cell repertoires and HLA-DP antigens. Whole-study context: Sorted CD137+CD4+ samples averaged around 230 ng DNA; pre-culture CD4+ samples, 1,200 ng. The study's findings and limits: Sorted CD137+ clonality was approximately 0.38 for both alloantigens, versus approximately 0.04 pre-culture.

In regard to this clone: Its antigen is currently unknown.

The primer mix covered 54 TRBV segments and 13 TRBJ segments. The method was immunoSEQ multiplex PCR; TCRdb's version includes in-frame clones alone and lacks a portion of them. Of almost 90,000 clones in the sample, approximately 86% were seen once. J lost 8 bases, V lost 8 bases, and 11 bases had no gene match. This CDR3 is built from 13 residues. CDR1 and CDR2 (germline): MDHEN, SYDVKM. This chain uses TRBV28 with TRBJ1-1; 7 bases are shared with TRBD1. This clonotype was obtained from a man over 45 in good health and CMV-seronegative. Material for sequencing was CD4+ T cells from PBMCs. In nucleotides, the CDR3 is TGTGCCAGCTCGTACAGGGGTGGGGCCGAAGCTTTCTTT. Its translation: CASSYRGGAEAFF.